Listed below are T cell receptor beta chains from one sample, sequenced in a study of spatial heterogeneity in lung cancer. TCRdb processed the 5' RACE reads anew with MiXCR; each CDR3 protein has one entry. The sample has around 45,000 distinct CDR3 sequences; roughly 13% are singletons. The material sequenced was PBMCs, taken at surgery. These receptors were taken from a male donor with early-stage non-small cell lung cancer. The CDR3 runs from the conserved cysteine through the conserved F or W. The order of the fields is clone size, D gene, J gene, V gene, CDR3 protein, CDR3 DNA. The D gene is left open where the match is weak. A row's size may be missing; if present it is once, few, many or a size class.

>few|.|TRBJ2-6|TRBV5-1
CASRVAGSSGANVLTF
TGCGCCAGCAGAGTGGCAGGGAGCTCTGGGGCCAACGTCCTGACTTTC
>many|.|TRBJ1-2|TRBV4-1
CASSQDIGLFRQGRPYGYTF
TGCGCCAGCAGCCAAGATATTGGGCTATTCAGGCAGGGGAGGCCCTATGGCTACACCTTC
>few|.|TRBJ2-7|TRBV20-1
CSARGASGPSYEQYF
TGCAGTGCTAGGGGGGCTAGCGGTCCCTCCTACGAGCAGTACTTC
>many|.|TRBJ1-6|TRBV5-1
CASSPGGSLNSPLHF
TGCGCCAGCAGCCCTGGAGGCAGCCTGAATTCACCCCTCCACTTT
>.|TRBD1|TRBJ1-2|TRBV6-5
CASSLTGGANYGYTF
TGTGCCAGCAGTCTTACAGGGGGAGCTAACTATGGCTACACCTTC
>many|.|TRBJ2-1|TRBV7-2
CASSLGPGGAYNEQFF
TGTGCCAGCAGCTTAGGACCCGGAGGGGCCTACAATGAGCAGTTCTTC
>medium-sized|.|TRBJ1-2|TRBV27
CASSPYPGTYGYTF
TGTGCCAGCAGTCCCTACCCAGGGACCTATGGCTACACCTTC
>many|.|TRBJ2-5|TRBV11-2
CASSLVELVKTQYF
TGTGCCAGCAGCTTAGTAGAGTTAGTGAAGACCCAGTACTTC
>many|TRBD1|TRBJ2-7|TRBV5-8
CASYPGQGSHEQYF
TGTGCCAGCTATCCTGGACAGGGGTCCCACGAGCAGTACTTC
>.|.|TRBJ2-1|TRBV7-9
CASSARTTLERF
TGTGCCAGCAGCGCCAGGACCACCCTCGAGCGCTTC
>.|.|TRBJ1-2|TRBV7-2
CASSRDPDYGYTF
TGTGCCAGCAGCCGGGACCCAGACTATGGCTACACCTTC
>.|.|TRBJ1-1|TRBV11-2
CASSAGLNTEAFF
TGTGCCAGCAGCGCGGGACTGAACACTGAAGCTTTCTTT
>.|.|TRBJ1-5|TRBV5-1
CASSLASGSNQPQHF
TGCGCCAGCAGCTTGGCCTCAGGGTCCAATCAGCCCCAGCATTTT
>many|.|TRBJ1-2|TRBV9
CASNPQGWHGYTF
TGTGCCAGCAACCCTCAGGGTTGGCATGGCTACACCTTC
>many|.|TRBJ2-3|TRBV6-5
CASSRPSGSTDTQYF
TGTGCCAGCAGCCGCCCCAGCGGGAGCACAGATACGCAGTATTTT
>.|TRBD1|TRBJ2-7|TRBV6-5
CASSYGQGAYEQYF
TGTGCCAGCAGTTACGGACAGGGCGCCTACGAGCAGTACTTC
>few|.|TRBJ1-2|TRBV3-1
CASSHPLDPTHGYTF
TGTGCCAGCAGCCATCCCCTCGACCCGACCCATGGCTACACCTTC
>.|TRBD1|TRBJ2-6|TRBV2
CASTPQGAVAGANVLTF
TGTGCCAGCACCCCGCAGGGGGCTGTTGCTGGGGCCAACGTCCTGACTTTC
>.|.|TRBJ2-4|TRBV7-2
CASSGVEGAKNIQYF
TGTGCCAGCAGCGGGGTGGAGGGAGCCAAAAACATTCAGTACTTC
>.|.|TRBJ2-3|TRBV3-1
CASSQQFESTDTQYF
TGTGCCAGCAGCCAACAGTTTGAGAGCACAGATACGCAGTATTTT
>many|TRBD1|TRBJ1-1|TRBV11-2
CASSALRTGRTEAFF
TGTGCCAGCAGCGCCCTCCGGACAGGGAGGACTGAAGCTTTCTTT
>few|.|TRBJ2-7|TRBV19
CASSTRGPYEQYF
TGTGCCAGTTCCACCAGGGGTCCCTACGAGCAGTACTTC
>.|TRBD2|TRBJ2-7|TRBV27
CASKGLAGGGGWAYEQYF
TGTGCCAGCAAAGGGCTAGCGGGAGGAGGTGGATGGGCCTACGAGCAGTACTTC
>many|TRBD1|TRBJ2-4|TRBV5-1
CASSARDSSREPAKNIQYF
TGCGCCAGCAGCGCCCGGGACAGCAGTCGGGAACCCGCCAAAAACATTCAGTACTTC
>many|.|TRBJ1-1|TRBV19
CASSIFYGGATEAFF
TGTGCCAGTAGTATTTTTTATGGGGGGGCGACTGAAGCTTTCTTT
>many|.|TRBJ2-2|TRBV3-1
CASSLRSPGELFF
TGTGCCAGCAGCCTTCGGTCACCCGGGGAGCTGTTTTTT
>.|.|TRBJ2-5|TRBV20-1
CSARVAYSPTQYF
TGCAGTGCTAGGGTTGCCTATTCTCCAACCCAGTACTTC
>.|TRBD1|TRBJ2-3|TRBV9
CASSVASQGKDTQYF
TGTGCCAGCAGCGTAGCGTCACAGGGGAAAGATACGCAGTATTTT
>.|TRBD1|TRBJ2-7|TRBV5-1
CASSSGTGGSYEQYF
TGCGCCAGCAGCTCCGGGACAGGAGGCTCCTACGAGCAGTACTTC
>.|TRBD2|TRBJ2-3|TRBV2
CAGGDYSTDTQYF
TGTGCCGGGGGGGACTACAGCACAGATACGCAGTATTTT
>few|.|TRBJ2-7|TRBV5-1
CASSFGPGYEQYF
TGCGCCAGCAGCTTTGGGCCAGGGTATGAGCAGTACTTC
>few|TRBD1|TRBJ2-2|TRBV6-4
CASSTDRGTGELFF
TGTGCCAGCAGTACCGACAGGGGCACCGGGGAGCTGTTTTTT
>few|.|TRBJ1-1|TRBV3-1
CASSSKPRVGGEAFF
TGTGCCAGCAGCTCCAAACCCAGGGTCGGTGGTGAAGCTTTCTTT
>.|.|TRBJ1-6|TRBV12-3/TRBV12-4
CASSSFGDSPLHF
TGTGCCAGCAGTTCGTTCGGGGATTCACCCCTCCACTTT
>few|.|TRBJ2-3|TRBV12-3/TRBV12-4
CASSLFFGYTDTQYF
TGTGCCAGCAGTTTATTTTTCGGATACACAGATACGCAGTATTTT
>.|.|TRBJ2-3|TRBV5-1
CASSVGGGIGTDTQYF
TGCGCCAGCAGCGTTGGAGGGGGAATTGGCACAGATACGCAGTATTTT
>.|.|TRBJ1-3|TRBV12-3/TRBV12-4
CASRAGYSGNTVYF
TGTGCCAGCAGGGCGGGATACTCTGGAAACACCGTATATTTT
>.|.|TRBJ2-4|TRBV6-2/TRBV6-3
CASSSQKNIQYF
TGTGCCAGCAGTTCTCAGAAAAACATTCAGTACTTC
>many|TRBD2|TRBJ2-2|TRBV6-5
CASSGTSGSGGELFF
TGTGCCAGCAGCGGGACTAGCGGGAGTGGCGGGGAGCTGTTTTTT
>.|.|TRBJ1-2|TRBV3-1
CASSQRQYTYGYTF
TGTGCCAGCAGCCAAAGACAGTACACCTATGGCTACACCTTC
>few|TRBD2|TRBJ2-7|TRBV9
CASSVATSGAYEQYF
TGTGCCAGCAGCGTAGCTACTAGCGGAGCCTACGAGCAGTACTTC
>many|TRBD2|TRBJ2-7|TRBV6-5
CASRPGTSAYEQYF
TGTGCCAGCAGACCCGGGACTAGCGCCTACGAGCAGTACTTC
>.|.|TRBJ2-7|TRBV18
CASSPGTWGSYEQYF
TGTGCCAGCTCACCGGGGACGTGGGGCTCCTACGAGCAGTACTTC
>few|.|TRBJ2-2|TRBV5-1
CASSQFDRPNTGELFF
TGCGCCAGCAGCCAATTTGACAGGCCGAACACCGGGGAGCTGTTTTTT
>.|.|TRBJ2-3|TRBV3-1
CASSYTGRTDTQYF
TGTGCCAGCAGCTACACAGGGCGCACAGATACGCAGTATTTT
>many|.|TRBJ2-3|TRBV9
CASSIGPEGTDTQYF
TGTGCCAGCAGCATCGGGCCAGAGGGCACAGATACGCAGTATTTT
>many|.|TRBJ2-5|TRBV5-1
CASSSLGAQETQYF
TGCGCCAGCAGCAGTCTAGGAGCGCAAGAGACCCAGTACTTC
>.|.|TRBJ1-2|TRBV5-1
CASSPRAPLYYGYTF
TGCGCCAGCAGCCCCCGGGCTCCTTTATACTATGGCTACACCTTC
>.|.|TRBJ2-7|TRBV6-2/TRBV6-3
CASSYGGGPYEQYF
TGTGCCAGCAGTTACGGGGGGGGGCCCTACGAGCAGTACTTC
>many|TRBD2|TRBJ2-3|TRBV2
CASSHFTSGGPAGVQYF
TGTGCCAGCAGTCATTTCACTAGCGGGGGACCCGCGGGTGTGCAGTATTTT